A selection of T cell receptor beta chains follows, all from one sample in a study of blood T cell repertoires in COVID-19. The assay was immunoSEQ multiplex PCR, and TCRdb's table has in-frame clones only and misses some. The sample has 25,000 to 35,000 clones, approximately 84% seen once. Sequenced: peripheral blood. The receptors were sampled from a woman aged 55-69 years with acute or convalescent COVID-19. Each CDR3 is given with its conserved first and last residue. Each record gives: clone size, V gene, D gene, J gene, CDR3 DNA, CDR3 protein. D genes are given only for firm matches. Size values are once, few and many counts, or a class for expanded clones, and some rows have none.

>-|TRBV6-4|TRBD1|TRBJ1-4
TGTGCCACCATTACAGGGGGAACTGCGCGTTCTAATGAAAAACTGTTTTTT
CATITGGTARSNEKLFF
>-|TRBV24-1|-|TRBJ1-2
TGTGCCACCAGTGATGCCGGGACAAACTATGGCTACACCTTC
CATSDAGTNYGYTF
>-|TRBV3-1/TRBV3-2|TRBD2|TRBJ2-3
TGTGCCAGCAGCGGACTAGCGGGGACAGATACGCAGTATTTT
CASSGLAGTDTQYF
>-|TRBV6-5|TRBD2|TRBJ2-3
TGTGCCAGCAGTCTAGCGGGGGGGCCCACAGATACGCAGTATTTT
CASSLAGGPTDTQYF
>-|TRBV10-3|-|TRBJ1-2
TGTGCCATCAGTGTACAGGATAAATCGCCCACCTTC
CAISVQDKSPTF
>-|TRBV18|TRBD1|TRBJ1-5
TGTGCCAGCTCGGGACAGGGAGACCAGCCCCAGCATTTT
CASSGQGDQPQHF
>-|TRBV25-1|TRBD2|TRBJ2-3
TGTGCCAGCAAAGGGGGTCGGGGGACTAGCGGACCCACAGATACGCAGTATTTT
CASKGGRGTSGPTDTQYF
>once|TRBV10-3|-|TRBJ2-3
TGTGCCACCTGCTCTTCTCTGGGGGCGAGATCAGATACGCAGTATTTT
CATCSSLGARSDTQYF
>few|TRBV2|TRBD1|TRBJ2-1
TGTGCCAGCGACAGGGGGGGCTACAATGAGCAGTTCTTC
CASDRGGYNEQFF
>-|TRBV19|TRBD1|TRBJ1-1
TGTGCCAGTAGAAGGGGGCTCGGCACTGAAGCTTTCTTT
CASRRGLGTEAFF
>-|TRBV4-2|-|TRBJ1-6
TGTGCCAGCAGCCAAGATCTCCGGGTAGGCTATAATTCACCCCTCCACTTT
CASSQDLRVGYNSPLHF
>-|TRBV5-4|-|TRBJ1-1
TGTGCCAGCAGCTTGGGTTTGGTGGGGGGGGCTGAAGCTTTCTTT
CASSLGLVGGAEAFF
>-|TRBV27|TRBD1|TRBJ1-4
TGTGCCAGCAGGCAACTCAGGGGGGCTAATGAAAAACTGTTTTTT
CASRQLRGANEKLFF
>-|TRBV30|TRBD1|TRBJ1-2
TGTGCCTGGAGGGGACCCGGGGGACAGGCCGAAGGGTATGGCTACACCTTC
CAWRGPGGQAEGYGYTF
>-|TRBV6-5|-|TRBJ1-1
TGTGCCAGCAACCTACAGGGAAGCACTGAAGCTTTCTTT
CASNLQGSTEAFF
>-|TRBV20-1|TRBD2|TRBJ2-3
TGCAGTGCTAGTTCCGGGGGGGCCGATGGCACAGATACGCAGTATTTT
CSASSGGADGTDTQYF
>-|TRBV7-9|-|TRBJ1-1
TGTGCCAGCAGCAAACTAGCAGGGCGGCCTCCTGAAGCTTTCTTT
CASSKLAGRPPEAFF
>-|TRBV7-9|TRBD1|TRBJ2-5
TGTGCCAGCAGCTTAGCGGGACAGCAAGAGACCCAGTACTTC
CASSLAGQQETQYF
>-|TRBV2|-|TRBJ1-5
TGTGCCAGCAGTGGGAGTGAACAGCCCCAGCATTTT
CASSGSEQPQHF
>-|TRBV15|TRBD1|TRBJ2-5
TGTGCCACCAGCAGAGGACAGGGTCGACAAGAGACCCAGTACTTC
CATSRGQGRQETQYF
>-|TRBV18|-|TRBJ2-3
TGTGCCAGCTCACCACCCGGGATGGATACGCAGTATTTT
CASSPPGMDTQYF
>few|TRBV7-9|-|TRBJ1-5
TGTGCCAGCAGCCAGACCGGGAACAATCAGCCCCAGCATTTT
CASSQTGNNQPQHF
>-|TRBV15|-|TRBJ1-3
TGTGCCACCAGCAGAGTTTATACGGGGAGCTCTGGAAACACCATATATTTT
CATSRVYTGSSGNTIYF
>-|TRBV5-1|TRBD1|TRBJ1-6
TGCGCCAGCAGCCTATTGCCCGGACAGGGAAATTCACCCCTCCACTTT
CASSLLPGQGNSPLHF
>-|TRBV2|-|TRBJ2-3
TGTGCCACCCTACTTCCCACAGATACGCAGTATTTT
CATLLPTDTQYF
>-|TRBV9|-|TRBJ2-7
TGTGCCAGCAGCGTAGCTGTTACGGGAACCTACGAGCAGTACTTC
CASSVAVTGTYEQYF
>-|TRBV2|-|TRBJ2-2
TGTGCCAGCAGTGTACGGGAAGGTACCGGGGAGCTGTTTTTT
CASSVREGTGELFF
>-|TRBV5-4|-|TRBJ1-2
TGTGCCAGCAGCCTTAGGGGGGGCTATGGCTACACCTTC
CASSLRGGYGYTF
>-|TRBV27|-|TRBJ1-5
TGTGCCAGCAGTTGGAGTGCGAATCAGCCCCAGCATTTT
CASSWSANQPQHF
>once|TRBV6-5|TRBD1|TRBJ1-1
TGTGCCACCGACCACCGGGACAGAAGTACTGAAGCTTTCTTT
CATDHRDRSTEAFF
>-|TRBV27|-|TRBJ2-4
TGTGCCAGCAGTGGGGCCCTGGGCAAAAACATTCAGTACTTC
CASSGALGKNIQYF
>-|TRBV5-6|TRBD1|TRBJ2-7
TGTGCCAGCAGCTGGACAGGGGCCTACGAGCAGTACTTC
CASSWTGAYEQYF
>-|TRBV5-5|-|TRBJ2-2
TGTGCCAGCAGCTTTGAGGACACCGGGGAGCTGTTTTTT
CASSFEDTGELFF
>-|TRBV15|-|TRBJ1-2
TGTGCCACCAGCAGAGTCCTGGCTTTCTTTAATGGCTACACCTTC
CATSRVLAFFNGYTF
>-|TRBV5-4|TRBD1|TRBJ1-2
TGTGCCAGCGCGTCCAGGGGGAATGGCTACACCTTC
CASASRGNGYTF
>-|TRBV5-1|TRBD1|TRBJ2-1
TGCGCCAGCAGCTCGTACCCGGGACAGGGAAACAATGAGCAGTTCTTC
CASSSYPGQGNNEQFF
>-|TRBV4-1|-|TRBJ1-6
TGCGCCAGCAGCCAAAGCGCGGTTAGCTCCTATAATTCACCCCTCCACTTT
CASSQSAVSSYNSPLHF
>-|TRBV12-3/TRBV12-4|-|TRBJ2-1
TGTGCCAGCAGTCGCCTGATCGGGGATGAGCAGTTCTTC
CASSRLIGDEQFF
>-|TRBV29-1|-|TRBJ2-7
TGCAGCGTTGAGGGGGCCGGGACACGGGGCCTCTACGAGCAGTACTTC
CSVEGAGTRGLYEQYF
>-|TRBV10-3|-|TRBJ2-3
TGTGCCATCAGTGACCCGGGGAGGCGGGAAGATACGCAGTATTTT
CAISDPGRREDTQYF
>-|TRBV6-1|TRBD1|TRBJ1-2
TGTGCCAGCAGTGAATCCTTACAGGGGGGATATGGCTACACCTTC
CASSESLQGGYGYTF
>-|TRBV6-6|TRBD1|TRBJ1-5
TGTGCCAGCAGATCTGGGACAGGGGGTAATCAGCCCCAGCATTTT
CASRSGTGGNQPQHF
>few|TRBV24-1|-|TRBJ1-2
TGTGCCACCAGCAACAGGAGGGATGGCTACACCTTC
CATSNRRDGYTF
>-|TRBV19|TRBD1|TRBJ2-7
TGTGCCAGTAGTACAACGACAGGGTCCTACGAGCAGTACTTC
CASSTTTGSYEQYF
>-|TRBV7-3|-|TRBJ2-1
TGTGCCAGCAGCTTAGTTCCTGACAATGAGCAGTTCTTC
CASSLVPDNEQFF
>-|TRBV7-2|TRBD1|TRBJ1-1
TGTGCCAGCAGCTTATCAATATCGCCAGGGGGGACGGGGACTGAAGCTTTCTTT
CASSLSISPGGTGTEAFF
>-|TRBV27|TRBD1|TRBJ1-2
TGTGCCAGCAGTTTGAGACAGGGGATGCGCTACACCTTC
CASSLRQGMRYTF
>-|TRBV5-1|-|TRBJ1-1
TGCGCCAGCAGCGAATACCCACAGGGAAGGAACACTGAAGCTTTCTTT
CASSEYPQGRNTEAFF
>-|TRBV5-1|TRBD1|TRBJ2-5
TGCGCCAGCAGTTTCGGACAGGGACCAGGGGAGACCCAGTACTTC
CASSFGQGPGETQYF
>-|TRBV24-1|TRBD1|TRBJ2-3
TGTGCCACCAGTGATTTGAGGCAGGGGGTAGATACGCAGTATTTT
CATSDLRQGVDTQYF
>-|TRBV15|TRBD1|TRBJ1-6
TGTGCCACCAGCAGGGACAGGGGATATACCCTGAATAATTCACCCCTCCACTTT
CATSRDRGYTLNNSPLHF
>few|TRBV4-2|-|TRBJ2-7
TGTGCCAGCAGCCAAGATTCGCGGCAATCCTACGAGCAGTACTTC
CASSQDSRQSYEQYF
>-|TRBV30|TRBD2|TRBJ2-1
TGTGCCTGGAGTGTACTAGCGGGCGGACAGGATGAGCAGTTCTTC
CAWSVLAGGQDEQFF
>-|TRBV6-5|-|TRBJ2-1
TGTGCCACTTCGGGGTTTAACGATGAGCAGTTCTTC
CATSGFNDEQFF
>-|TRBV29-1|TRBD1|TRBJ2-5
TGCAGCGTCGGTCACGGACAGGGTATAACCCAGTACTTC
CSVGHGQGITQYF
>-|TRBV4-2|-|TRBJ2-3
TGTGCCAGCAGCCAAGATCCAGGCGGGTCCCTGAAACGCACAGATACGCAGTATTTT
CASSQDPGGSLKRTDTQYF
>-|TRBV28|-|TRBJ2-2
TGTGCCAGCTTGGAGGGGGCCTTGACCGGGGAGCTGTTTTTT
CASLEGALTGELFF
>-|TRBV5-1|-|TRBJ1-3
TGCGCCAGCAGCTTGGAGACGGGTGCCGGAAACACCATATATTTT
CASSLETGAGNTIYF
>-|TRBV9|TRBD2|TRBJ2-7
TGTGCCAGCAGCGTAGCAGGGCTAGCGGGGGAGACCTTGTACGAGCAGTACTTC
CASSVAGLAGETLYEQYF
>-|TRBV6-6|TRBD1|TRBJ1-1
TGTGCCAGCACCTACAGGGGGCCGGTGAACACTGAAGCTTTCTTT
CASTYRGPVNTEAFF